These 25 T cell receptor beta chains originate from one sample sequenced in a study of blood T cell repertoires in COVID-19. TCRdb keeps only in-frame clones here, not all; method: immunoSEQ multiplex PCR. In the table there are approximately 330,000 clones, almost 90% of which are singletons. Material: peripheral blood. The receptors derive from a woman between 40 and 55 years old with COVID-19, enrolled during active disease.

The chain has TRBV6-5 and TRBJ2-1; weak D call: TRBD1 (5 bases). The CDR3 contains 11 residues. V dropped 6 bases and J dropped 6 bases, with 6 bases sitting between them. Germline V gene data show CDR1 as MNHEY and CDR2 as SVGAGI. DNA for the CDR3: TGTGCCAGCAGAGGGGTCAATGAGCAGTTCTTC. It encodes CASRGVNEQFF.

Here the CDR3 reads CASSLDLVYGYTF. DNA of the CDR3: TGCGCCAGCAGCTTGGACTTGGTCTATGGCTACACCTTC. V and J are TRBV5-1 and TRBJ1-2; no definite D call. The CDR3 consists of 13 residues. Between the trimmed V and J ends, which lost 0 bases and 4 bases, there was a span of 7 bases. The germline gives CDR1 SGHRS, CDR2 YFSETQ.

The V call is TRBV24-1, the J call TRBJ1-2; D not resolved. The V and J ends lost 7 bases and 2 bases respectively, with 16 bases between them. The CDR3 has 15 amino acids. CDR1 KGHDR and CDR2 SFDVKD come from the germline V gene. CDR3 region: CATSAATYGNYGYTF. The CDR3 nucleotides are TGTGCCACCAGCGCTGCGACATATGGGAACTATGGCTACACCTTC.

This clone was seen only a few times. The V and J genes are TRBV9 and TRBJ2-2; D remains unclear. CDR1 is SGDLS and CDR2 is YYNGEE in the germline V gene. The CDR3 runs to 15 residues. V lost 0 bases to trimming and J lost 1 base, with 7 bases between them. Written as DNA, the CDR3 is TGTGCCAGCAGCGTAGCTAGTTGGAACACCGGGGAGCTGTTTTTT. Protein product: CASSVASWNTGELFF.

The rearrangement uses TRBV10-3 and TRBJ2-3; the match to TRBD2 covers 9 bases. The J segment lost 6 bases and the V segment lost 4 bases, leaving 5 bases of the junction unmatched. CDR1 ENHRY and CDR2 SYGVKD come from the germline V gene. The CDR3 is 14 residues long. DNA for the CDR3: TGTGCCATCAGTGTTGAGCGGGAGGTTGATACGCAGTATTTT. Translating gives CAISVEREVDTQYF.

This clone has only a few counts. The V and J genes are TRBV5-6 and TRBJ1-6, with D perhaps matching TRBD1 (5 bases). The V end lost 1 base, the J end lost 10 bases, and 12 bases lay between the germline ends. The CDR3 consists of 14 residues. CDR1 and CDR2 (germline): SGHDT, YYEEEE. This CDR3 reads CASSLWRGTSPLHF. The CDR3 DNA reads TGTGCCAGCAGCTTGTGGAGGGGAACCTCACCCCTCCACTTT.

The chain has TRBV28 and TRBJ2-2; D uncertain. The CDR3 runs 13 residues. Germline values: CDR1 MDHEN, CDR2 SYDVKM. V gave up 2 bases and J gave up 5 bases, with 6 bases separating them. This CDR3 is CASSLRRTGELFF. CDR3 DNA: TGTGCCAGCAGTTTACGGCGGACCGGGGAGCTGTTTTTT. Full variable domain (missing parts from reference TRBV28 and TRBJ2-2): DVKVTQSSRYLVKRTGEKVFLECVQDMDHENMFWYRQDPGLGLRLIYFSYDVKMKEKGDIPEGYSVSREKKERFSLILESASTNQTSMYLCASSLRRTGELFFGEGSRLTVL.

The chain carries TRBV28 and TRBJ1-2; maybe TRBD1 (5 bases). Deletions cut 2 bases from V and 5 bases from J, with 15 bases between. Looked up from germline, CDR1 is MDHEN and CDR2 is SYDVKM. The CDR3 consists of 15 residues. CDR3 nucleotides: TGTGCCAGCAGTTTAGAAGGGGTGGGAGGATATGGCTACACCTTC. Residues: CASSLEGVGGYGYTF.

This sequence joins TRBV6-5 and TRBJ1-1; 9 bases match TRBD1. Germline V gives CDR1 MNHEY, CDR2 SVGAGI. The CDR3 is 15 amino acids. The trim removed 6 bases at V and 0 bases at J, leaving 5 bases unmatched. The CDR3 nucleotides read TGTGCCAGCAGCCCGGACAGGGGAATGAACACTGAAGCTTTCTTT. The encoded protein is CASSPDRGMNTEAFF.

This rearrangement joins TRBV28 to TRBJ2-5; 12 nucleotides match TRBD1. The CDR3 covers 17 residues. From germline, CDR1 is MDHEN and CDR2 SYDVKM. V lost 5 bases to trimming and J lost 4 bases; unmatched junction nucleotides: 11. The CDR3 DNA sequence: TGTGCCAGCAGTGTCCCCGGGACAGGGGGCGCAGGAGAGACCCAGTACTTC. It translates to CASSVPGTGGAGETQYF.

V gene TRBV10-3 combines with J gene TRBJ2-1; 7 positions agree with TRBD2. Looked up from germline, CDR1 is ENHRY and CDR2 is SYGVKD. With V trimmed by 5 bases and J by 6 bases, 4 bases remained unmatched. The CDR3 contains 13 residues. This CDR3 is CAISKGLSNEQFF. CDR3 coding DNA: TGTGCCATCAGTAAGGGACTATCCAATGAGCAGTTCTTC.

The chain employs TRBV3-1 (or the pseudogene TRBV3-2) and TRBJ1-2; D gene ambiguous. The CDR3 has 16 residues. CDR1 is LGHDT and CDR2 is YNNKEL in the germline V gene (reference sequence). V was cut by 2 bases and J by 4 bases, with 17 bases left in between. The CDR3 spells CASSQLEPSSGYGYTF. The CDR3 DNA sequence: TGTGCCAGCAGCCAACTTGAACCCTCAAGCGGCTATGGCTACACCTTC.

The V call is TRBV29-1, the J call TRBJ2-1; TRBD2 matches 11 bases. The germline V gene encodes CDR1 SQVTM and CDR2 ANQGSEA. V lost 7 bases to trimming and J lost 7 bases; unmatched junction nucleotides: 12. This CDR3 has 15 residues. The CDR3 coding sequence is TGCAGCGCAGTAGTAGCGGGGGGGCCTGGGAATGAGCAGTTCTTC. Its translation is CSAVVAGGPGNEQFF.

The gene calls are TRBV7-2 and TRBJ2-5; 10 nucleotides match TRBD2. V shed 0 bases and J 3 bases; nucleotides not matched to a gene: 1. Per germline, CDR1 SGHTA and CDR2 FQGNSA. This CDR3 comprises 15 residues. This CDR3 reads CASSLAGLAEETQYF. CDR3 in DNA: TGTGCCAGCAGCTTAGCCGGACTAGCGGAAGAGACCCAGTACTTC.

The chain is built from TRBV28 and TRBJ2-7; 8 nucleotides match TRBD1. V dropped 8 bases and J dropped 9; count of bases not matched to a gene: 18. In germline, CDR1 is MDHEN, CDR2 SYDVKM. CDR3 length: 15 amino acids. CDR3: CASRSSQGAIWGQYF. The CDR3 nucleotides read TGTGCCAGCCGCAGTAGCCAGGGGGCTATCTGGGGGCAGTACTTC.

This rearrangement joins TRBV27 to TRBJ2-2, with 11 bases lining up with TRBD1. V dropped 5 bases and J dropped 5; count of bases not matched to a gene: 4. The CDR3 covers 15 residues. The germline V gene has CDR1 MNHEY and CDR2 SMNVEV (reference sequence). Here the CDR3 reads CASSHRDRGTGELFF. The CDR3 bases are TGTGCCAGCAGTCATCGGGACAGGGGGACCGGGGAGCTGTTTTTT.

The CDR3 DNA reads TGTGCCAGCTTCTCAGACCTTGGGGGGACTGAAGCTTTCTTT. As protein: CASFSDLGGTEAFF. The chain recombines TRBV19 with TRBJ1-1; tentatively, D is TRBD1 (5 bases). CDR1 is LNHDA, CDR2 SQIVND, per germline (reference sequence). Trimming shortened V by 9 bases and J by 5 bases, and 19 bases separated the two germline ends. The CDR3 totals 14 residues. Supplemented by reference TRBV19 and TRBJ1-1, the full variable domain reads DGGITQSPKYLFRKEGQNVTLSCEQNLNHDAMYWYRQDPGQGLRLIYYSQIVNDFQKGDIAEGYSVSREKKESFPLTVTSAQKNPTAFYLCASFSDLGGTEAFFGQGTRLTVV.

This rearrangement joins TRBV7-2 to TRBJ1-5; D possibly corresponds to TRBD1 (6 bases). V was pared by 1 base and J by 7 bases, with 14 bases between. The CDR3 length is 15 residues. Germline loops: CDR1 SGHTA, CDR2 FQGNSA. CDR3 DNA sequence: TGTGCCAGCAGCTTAGACCAGGGGTGGGAGCAGCCCCAGCATTTT. It specifies CASSLDQGWEQPQHF.

The chain joins TRBV6-5 to TRBJ1-5, with D unclear. Trimming took 6 bases from V and 4 from J, leaving 16 bases between them. Germline CDR1 and CDR2: MNHEY and SVGAGI. The CDR3 is 15 amino acids. The CDR3 sequence: CASSPSPEGNQPQHF. Here the CDR3 DNA reads TGTGCCAGCAGCCCCTCGCCTGAGGGAAATCAGCCCCAGCATTTT.

This rearrangement joins TRBV6-2 or TRBV6-3 to TRBJ2-7; D unclear. Germline lookup yields CDR1 MNHEY and CDR2 SVGEGT. The V end lost 1 base, the J end lost 2 bases, and 6 bases lay between the germline ends. The CDR3 covers 13 residues. The CDR3 protein is CASSYYEAYEQYF. In DNA form, the CDR3 reads TGTGCCAGCAGTTACTACGAGGCCTACGAGCAGTACTTC.

CDR3 residues: CASRGAAETQYF. The DNA of the CDR3 is TGTGCCAGCCGCGGGGCGGCGGAGACCCAGTACTTC. The gene calls are TRBV27 and TRBJ2-5; the D gene is possibly TRBD2 (6 bases). The CDR3 has 12 residues. Germline V gene data show CDR1 as MNHEY and CDR2 as SMNVEV (reference sequence). Trimming took 8 bases from V and 5 from J, leaving 12 bases between them.

The chain employs TRBV5-4 and TRBJ1-1, with TRBD1 as a possible D gene (5 bases). V was clipped by 0 bases and J by 0 bases, with 6 bases between them. The germline V gene encodes CDR1 SGHNT and CDR2 YYREEE (reference sequence). This CDR3 is built from 14 residues. This CDR3 reads CASSLAGMNTEAFF. In DNA, the CDR3 is TGTGCCAGCAGCTTGGCAGGGATGAACACTGAAGCTTTCTTT. Complete variable domain (other parts from reference TRBV5-4 and TRBJ1-1): ETGVTQSPTHLIKTRGQQVTLRCSSQSGHNTVSWYQQALGQGPQFIFQYYREEENGRGNFPPRFSGLQFPNYSSELNVNALELDDSALYLCASSLAGMNTEAFFGQGTRLTVV.

J is TRBJ2-3 and V is TRBV30, with a possible D match to TRBD2 (6 bases). This CDR3 comprises 12 residues. Per germline, CDR1 GTSNPN and CDR2 SVGIG (reference sequence). V lost 5 bases and J lost 5, with 11 bases in between. CDR3 loop: CAWGAGGDTQYF. In DNA form, the CDR3 reads TGTGCCTGGGGGGCCGGGGGAGATACGCAGTATTTT.

The chain joins TRBV3-1 (or the pseudogene TRBV3-2) to TRBJ2-7; D is uncertain. Trimming shortened V by 4 bases and J by 7 bases, and 14 bases separated the two germline ends. Germline CDR1 and CDR2: LGHDT and YNNKEL (reference sequence). CDR3 length equals 13 residues. In nucleotides, the CDR3 is TGTGCCAGCAGCCCAACCTCTGATCGGGAGCAGTACTTC. As protein: CASSPTSDREQYF.

In regard to this clone: Germline and junction disagree at one end, which may indicate a read error. The chain combines TRBV7-7 with TRBJ2-5; D uncertain. Per the germline V gene, CDR1 is SSHAT and CDR2 is FNYEAQ (reference sequence). The CDR3 contains 14 residues. The CDR3 is CASSPVQITETQYF. CDR3 nucleotide sequence: TGTGCTAGCAGCCCCGTCCAGATTACCGAGACCCAGTACTTC.